Following are 7 T cell receptor beta chains from one sample sequenced in a study of T cell repertoires in cytomegalovirus infection. MiXCR was run by TCRdb on the reads, yielding one entry per CDR3 protein. The table shows around 240,000 distinct CDR3 sequences, with roughly 23% occurring only once. The sequenced material came from CD8+ T cells from PBMCs. These receptors originate from a human donor in good health (CMV status not recorded). Some clones in this sample may be carry-over from other donors' samples.

This chain connects TRBV7-2 to TRBJ2-2; 10 nucleotides agree with TRBD2. Germline values: CDR1 SGHTA, CDR2 FQGNSA. Losses at the gene ends were 2 bases for V and 2 bases for J; bases not matched to a gene: 14. CDR3 length: 20 residues. The chain's CDR3 is CASSLNPWRLAGVNTGELFF. CDR3 coding DNA: TGTGCCAGCAGCTTAAACCCCTGGAGGCTAGCGGGGGTCAACACCGGGGAGCTGTTTTTT.

This clonotype was recorded a few times. The V call is TRBV23-1, the J call TRBJ1-4, with 9 positions matching TRBD1. TRBV23-1 is sorted into the ORF group, with uncertain function. This CDR3 spans 16 amino acids. Trimming cost V 4 bases and J 5 bases; bases outside gene matches: 8. CDR3 sequence reads: CASSRVPGQGNEKLFF. CDR3 nucleotides: TGCGCCAGCAGTCGCGTCCCCGGACAGGGGAATGAAAAACTGTTTTTT.

This clonotype was recorded at least ten times. The V and J genes are TRBV7-2 and TRBJ2-5, with a possible D match to TRBD1 (6 bases). Germline assignment: CDR1 SGHTA and CDR2 FQGNSA. The CDR3 loop spans 15 amino acids. V gave up 1 base and J gave up 1 base, with 10 bases separating them. The CDR3 DNA reads TGTGCCAGCAGCTTAGTCGACAGGTCCCAAGAGACCCAGTACTTC. It translates to CASSLVDRSQETQYF. The full variable domain, its missing parts supplied by reference TRBV7-2 and TRBJ2-5, is GAGVSQSPSNKVTEKGKDVELRCDPISGHTALYWYRQSLGQGLEFLIYFQGNSAPDKSGLPSDRFSAERTGGSVSTLTIQRTQQEDSAVYLCASSLVDRSQETQYFGPGTRLLVL.

V is TRBV6-4 and J is TRBJ2-3; the match to TRBD2 covers 7 bases. Germline CDR1 is MRHNA and CDR2 is SNTAGT. V shed 2 bases, J shed 0 bases, and the junction held 2 bases outside the gene matches. The CDR3 spans 15 residues. CDR3 in DNA: TGTGCCAGCAGTGACCGAGCGGGGAGCACAGATACGCAGTATTTT. This sequence encodes CASSDRAGSTDTQYF.

This clonotype has more than one count but fewer than ten. This sequence joins TRBV18 and TRBJ2-7, with a possible D match to TRBD2 (5 bases). The germline V gene encodes CDR1 KGHSH and CDR2 LQKENI. V lost 4 bases to trimming and J lost 4 bases, with 8 bases between them. The CDR3 runs to 12 residues. CDR3 in amino acids: CASSLEDYEQYF. CDR3 nucleotides: TGTGCCAGCTCACTGGAGGATTACGAGCAGTACTTC.

This clonotype was recorded a few times. The CDR3 protein is CASSPRTGTNYGYTF. The CDR3 DNA sequence: TGTGCCAGTAGTCCTCGGACAGGGACTAACTATGGCTACACCTTC. This sequence joins TRBV19 and TRBJ1-2; 8 bases match TRBD1. Looked up from germline, CDR1 is LNHDA and CDR2 is SQIVND (reference sequence). The CDR3 consists of 15 residues. Germline trimming cut 5 bases from V and 0 bases from J; bases unmatched to any gene: 5.

V is TRBV20-1 and J is TRBJ1-6; D is unresolved. V lost 6 bases and J 8 bases, leaving 20 bases between the germline ends. Germline V gene lookup returns CDR1 DFQATT and CDR2 SNEGSKA (reference sequence). There are 15 residues in the CDR3. The CDR3 coding sequence is TGCAGTGCGATCCGAAAGGCCTATTATGATTCACCCCTCCACTTT. Residues: CSAIRKAYYDSPLHF.